This TCR beta chain comes out of a study of Ad26.COV2.S vaccination and SARS-CoV-2 variants. Study information: Once or twice, 56 days apart, Ad26.COV2.S was delivered intramuscularly. Notes on the study in general: After vaccination, substantial breadth of spike-specific CD8+ and CD4+ responses was reported.

The treatment here: 15 to 20 received Ad26.COV2.S at low or high dose, single or two shots; a few received placebo; per-sample allocation not given. Repertoires come from day 63 after the first vaccine or placebo injection. Vaccination used an Ad26 vector expressing Wuhan-strain SARS-CoV-2 spike. The assay was immunoSEQ multiplex PCR, and TCRdb's table has in-frame clones only and misses some. In the table there are about 420,000 clones, 70% to 90% of which are singletons. Of note for this clone: Its antigen is not identified.

The sequence derives from a person aged 18-60 years who received the Ad26.COV2.S COVID-19 vaccine or a placebo. The material sequenced was peripheral blood, taken in a trial of Ad26.COV2.S vaccine versus placebo.

CDR3: CASSQGSGAFF. The CDR3 DNA follows: TGTGCCAGCAGCCAGGGTTCAGGGGCTTTCTTT. The gene calls are TRBV28 and TRBJ1-1; D might be TRBD1 (5 bases). Germline V gives CDR1 MDHEN, CDR2 SYDVKM. The CDR3 is 11 amino acids. Trimming pared 6 bases from V and 11 bases from J, leaving 13 bases between. Based on the CDR3 plus reference TRBV28 and TRBJ1-1, the full variable domain is DVKVTQSSRYLVKRTGEKVFLECVQDMDHENMFWYRQDPGLGLRLIYFSYDVKMKEKGDIPEGYSVSREKKERFSLILESASTNQTSMYLCASSQGSGAFFGQGTRLTVV.